This T cell receptor (beta chain) was captured by sequencing in a study of regulatory T cells in long-lasting Graves disease. Study results and limitations: Persistent disease was associated with favored TRBV28 usage and with favored use of TRBJ1-2 and TRBJ2-5.

Details on this clonotype: Its antigen remains unidentified.

Time point meaning: persistent/refractory GD, antithyroid drugs over 5 years with positive TRAb. Making the TCR library involved RNA that had been extracted from PBMCs. Building the TCR beta libraries relied on iRepertoire HTBI primers, and CDR3 regions underwent Arm-PCR. One entry per CDR3 protein results from TCRdb running MiXCR on the multiplex PCR reads. The sample has about 300,000 distinct CDR3 sequences, roughly a fifth seen once. The ends lost 3 bases at V and 6 bases at J; junction bases unmatched: 8. Germline V lookup: CDR1 SEHNR, CDR2 FQNEAQ (reference sequence). The CDR3 loop spans 16 amino acids.

Sequencing was performed on peripheral blood mononuclear cells (PBMCs), taken when the disease was refractory, from a patient treated with antithyroid drugs. The gene calls are TRBV7-9 and TRBJ2-1; 10 bases align to TRBD1. This sequence originates from a female donor with Graves disease. DNA of the CDR3: TGTGCCAGCAGCTTTCCCGGGACAGGGGTGGGCAATGAGCAGTTCTTC. Its protein product is CASSFPGTGVGNEQFF.